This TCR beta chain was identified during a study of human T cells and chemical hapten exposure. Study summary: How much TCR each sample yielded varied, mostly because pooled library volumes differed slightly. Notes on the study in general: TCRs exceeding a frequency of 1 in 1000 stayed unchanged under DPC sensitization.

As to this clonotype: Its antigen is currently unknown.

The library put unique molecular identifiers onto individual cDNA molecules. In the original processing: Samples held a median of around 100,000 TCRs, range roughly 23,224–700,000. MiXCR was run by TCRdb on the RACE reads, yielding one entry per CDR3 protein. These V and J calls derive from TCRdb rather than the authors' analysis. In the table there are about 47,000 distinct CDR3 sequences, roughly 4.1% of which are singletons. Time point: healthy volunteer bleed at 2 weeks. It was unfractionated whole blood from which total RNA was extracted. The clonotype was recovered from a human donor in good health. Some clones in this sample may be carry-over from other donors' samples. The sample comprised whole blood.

CDR3 loop: CASSSSDRAQYF. The CDR3 DNA sequence: TGCGCCAGCAGCTCATCCGACAGGGCGCAGTATTTT. V and J are TRBV5-1 and TRBJ2-3, with TRBD1 matching over 7 bases. CDR1 is SGHRS and CDR2 is YFSETQ in the germline V gene. V dropped 3 bases and J dropped 10; count of bases not matched to a gene: 5. The CDR3 length is 12 residues. Filled out from reference TRBV5-1 and TRBJ2-3, the complete variable domain reads KAGVTQTPRYLIKTRGQQVTLSCSPISGHRSVSWYQQTPGQGLQFLFEYFSETQRNKGNFPGRFSGRQFSNSRSEMNVSTLELGDSALYLCASSSSDRAQYFGPGTRLTVL.